These 28 T cell receptor beta chains share one sample of origin, sequenced in a study of cytomegalovirus exposure and HLA in healthy donors. PCR used 60 Vbeta primers and 13 Jbeta primers. Assay used: immunoSEQ multiplex PCR; TCRdb lists only in-frame clones, some missing. The sample records 100,000 to 120,000 clones, 74% being singletons. Sequencing input: PBMCs. The source of these receptors is a woman in her thirties or forties in good health and CMV-seropositive.

The chain couples TRBV7-9 to TRBJ1-1; TRBD1 might be the D (5 bases). In germline, CDR1 is SEHNR, CDR2 FQNEAQ (reference sequence). V was trimmed by 7 bases and J by 4 bases, leaving 16 bases between them. The CDR3 extends over 14 amino acids. The CDR3 reads CASNTDSLSTEAFF. The DNA of the CDR3 is TGTGCCAGCAACACTGACAGCCTCTCCACTGAAGCTTTCTTT.

The chain couples TRBV5-4 to TRBJ1-1; the D gene is possibly TRBD1 (6 bases). Deletions cut 4 bases from V and 1 base from J, with 14 bases between. In germline, CDR1 is SGHNT, CDR2 YYREEE (reference sequence). The CDR3 has 15 residues. This CDR3 reads CASSRAQGPNTEAFF. CDR3 nucleotide sequence: TGTGCCAGCAGCAGAGCCCAGGGGCCGAACACTGAAGCTTTCTTT.

The genes are TRBV29-1 and TRBJ2-7; D may be TRBD2 (5 bases). Germline assignment: CDR1 SQVTM and CDR2 ANQGSEA. The CDR3 extends over 16 amino acids. The V end lost 1 base, the J end lost 4 bases, and 20 bases lay between the germline ends. The CDR3 DNA is TGCAGCGTTGAAGTGCGAGGGAGACACGCCGGGTACGAGCAGTACTTC. Its protein product is CSVEVRGRHAGYEQYF.

The chain has TRBV19 and TRBJ1-2; D call uncertain. V lost 2 bases, J lost 2 bases, and 9 bases lay in between. Per the germline V gene, CDR1 is LNHDA and CDR2 is SQIVND (reference sequence). The CDR3 covers 14 residues. The CDR3 is CASSISGLNYGYTF. In DNA form, the CDR3 reads TGTGCCAGTAGTATAAGCGGTCTAAACTATGGCTACACCTTC.

The V and J genes are TRBV30 and TRBJ2-2; D unclear. Deletions cut 4 bases from V and 0 bases from J, with 9 bases between. Germline CDR1 GTSNPN, CDR2 SVGIG (reference sequence). This CDR3 is built from 14 residues. This chain's CDR3 is CAWTTSSNTGELFF. The CDR3 DNA reads as TGTGCCTGGACTACTTCTTCGAACACCGGGGAGCTGTTTTTT.

V and J are TRBV5-1 and TRBJ2-7; 8 bases align to TRBD1. Losses at the gene ends were 4 bases for V and 2 bases for J; bases not matched to a gene: 5. Germline V CDR1 and CDR2: SGHRS, YFSETQ. The CDR3 is 14 residues long. The CDR3 bases are TGCGCCAGCAGCACCTGGACAGGGACCTACGAGCAGTACTTC. Amino acids: CASSTWTGTYEQYF.

The CDR3 is CAISPGLAVYNEQFF. The CDR3 DNA follows: TGTGCCATCAGTCCGGGACTAGCGGTCTACAATGAGCAGTTCTTC. The chain joins TRBV10-3 to TRBJ2-1, with TRBD2 matching 11 bases. The germline V gene encodes CDR1 ENHRY and CDR2 SYGVKD. This CDR3 is 15 amino acids long. Trimming removed 5 bases from V and 3 bases from J; junction bases left unmatched: 3.

The gene calls are TRBV6-1 and TRBJ1-5; D is undetermined. The CDR3 is 15 amino acids. CDR1 and CDR2 from the germline V gene are MNHNS and SASEGT. V lost 6 bases to trimming and J lost 1 base, with 13 bases between them. CDR3 bases: TGTGCCAGCAGAGACTACAGAGCAAGCAATCAGCCCCAGCATTTT. This codes for CASRDYRASNQPQHF.

This chain connects TRBV7-2 to TRBJ1-1, with D hard to call. The CDR3 covers 15 residues. From germline, CDR1 is SGHTA and CDR2 FQGNSA. V dropped 3 bases and J dropped 0 bases, with 11 bases sitting between them. CDR3 sequence reads: CASSFLGVVNTEAFF. In DNA form, the CDR3 reads TGTGCCAGCAGCTTTCTCGGGGTAGTGAACACTGAAGCTTTCTTT.

In regard to this clone: Given the absence of the conserved phenylalanine or tryptophan at the CDR3 end, a read error is likely. The DNA is omitted, as the CDR3 cannot be located on it reliably, and the CDR3 follows TCRdb's listing. The chain uses TRBV6-1 and TRBJ1-4; the table's D call, TRBD1, was not checked against the DNA. The germline V gene encodes CDR1 MNHNS and CDR2 SASEGT. The CDR3 is 11 amino acids long, termini counted. CDR3 residues: CASSEADRLSL.

In this sample, this clone turned up once. The chain is built from TRBV20-1 and TRBJ2-7, with D possibly TRBD2 on 5 matching bases. V was pared by 3 bases and J by 4 bases, with 7 bases between. The CDR3 length is 11 residues. Germline CDR1 DFQATT, CDR2 SNEGSKA (reference sequence). The CDR3: CSASPGYEQYF. For the CDR3, the DNA is TGCAGTGCTAGTCCGGGATACGAGCAGTACTTC.

V gene TRBV6-5 combines with J gene TRBJ1-1, with D perhaps TRBD1 (5 bases). Looked up from germline, CDR1 is MNHEY and CDR2 is SVGAGI. The CDR3 contains 16 residues. Trimming stripped 4 bases from V and 1 base from J, with 16 bases between. The CDR3 DNA reads TGTGCCAGCAGTTCGAATCCGGGCGGGGGGAACACTGAAGCTTTCTTT. This codes for CASSSNPGGGNTEAFF.

The chain employs TRBV7-2 and TRBJ2-6; D is uncertain. Trimming left V 8 bases short and J 0 bases short, with 5 bases between. The CDR3 runs to 13 residues. Germline loops: CDR1 SGHTA, CDR2 FQGNSA. Here the CDR3 reads CASYPSGANVLTF. The CDR3 DNA is TGTGCCAGCTATCCCTCTGGGGCCAACGTCCTGACTTTC.

This chain joins TRBV5-1 and TRBJ1-1; D not certain. Germline V CDR1 and CDR2: SGHRS, YFSETQ. The V and J ends lost 0 bases and 5 bases respectively, with 11 bases between them. This CDR3 contains 14 residues. CDR3 DNA sequence: TGCGCCAGCAGCTTGGGGGAGGTGGGGACTGAAGCTTTCTTT. Translating it yields CASSLGEVGTEAFF.

V and J are TRBV25-1 and TRBJ1-2; weak D call: TRBD1 (5 bases). Germline CDR1 is MGHDK and CDR2 is SYGVNS. The length of the CDR3 is 16 residues. The V and J ends lost 3 bases and 4 bases respectively, with 18 bases between them. CDR3 DNA: TGTGCCAGCAGTGACCCTGGGGGAGGAGCACTCTATGGCTACACCTTC. This gives the protein CASSDPGGGALYGYTF.

Comment on this clone: Other DNA sequences in this specimen translate into the identical CDR3. The V and J genes are TRBV7-2 and TRBJ2-7; 9 bases map to TRBD2. Trimming took 3 bases from V and 7 from J; bases not matched to a gene: 7. Germline lookup yields CDR1 SGHTA and CDR2 FQGNSA. CDR3 length: 14 amino acids. The CDR3 DNA is TGTGCCAGCAGCTTTGGCGGGGGGGCGGGTGAGCAGTACTTC. Residues: CASSFGGGAGEQYF.

The chain combines TRBV15 with TRBJ2-7; 11 bases agree with TRBD2. Germline CDR1 reads LNHNV; CDR2 reads YYDKDF (reference sequence). Trimming removed 0 bases from V and 5 bases from J; junction bases left unmatched: 18. This CDR3 is 20 amino acids long. In DNA form, the CDR3 reads TGTGCCACCAGCAGAGATCGCTTACGGACTAGCGGGTCAAAACGGGACGAGCAGTACTTC. Protein product: CATSRDRLRTSGSKRDEQYF.

CDR3 sequence reads: CASSEFVGDNSPLHF. Written as DNA, the CDR3 is TGTGCCAGCAGTGAGTTCGTCGGAGATAATTCACCCCTCCACTTT. J is TRBJ1-6 and V is TRBV25-1; D unclear. From germline, CDR1 is MGHDK and CDR2 SYGVNS. Trimming left V 3 bases short and J 5 bases short, with 11 bases between. The CDR3 loop spans 15 amino acids.

The V call is TRBV7-9, the J call TRBJ1-2; 8 bases match TRBD1. Germline loops: CDR1 SEHNR, CDR2 FQNEAQ (reference sequence). V lost 4 bases to trimming and J lost 8 bases; unmatched junction nucleotides: 12. The CDR3 runs 15 residues. The CDR3 spells CASSSGTGLEGGYTF. The CDR3 nucleotides are TGTGCCAGCAGCTCTGGGACAGGCCTCGAGGGAGGCTACACCTTC.

This chain uses TRBV6-5 with TRBJ1-1; D is undetermined. Trimming took off 0 bases at V and 1 base at J, with 3 bases between the two ends. This CDR3 contains 13 residues. The germline V gene has CDR1 MNHEY and CDR2 SVGAGI. The CDR3 is CASSYSQNTEAFF. CDR3 sequence (DNA): TGTGCCAGCAGTTACTCCCAGAACACTGAAGCTTTCTTT.

A remark on this clone: Other DNA sequences in this sample translate to the same CDR3. The chain links TRBV30 to TRBJ1-2, with TRBD1 identical over 8 bases. The length of the CDR3 is 15 residues. Per germline, CDR1 GTSNPN and CDR2 SVGIG (reference sequence). V lost 2 bases to trimming and J lost 2 bases; unmatched junction nucleotides: 7. As DNA, the CDR3 is TGTGCCTGGAGTCCAAACAGGGGGATAAACTATGGCTACACCTTC. Its protein is CAWSPNRGINYGYTF.

This clone has a handful of counts. The rearrangement uses TRBV7-9 and TRBJ2-7; D gene unclear. CDR3 length: 13 residues. V was trimmed by 5 bases and J by 7 bases, leaving 15 bases between them. Germline V gene lookup returns CDR1 SEHNR and CDR2 FQNEAQ (reference sequence). This CDR3 is CASSATGDTEQYF. CDR3 DNA: TGTGCCAGCAGCGCGACCGGTGACACGGAGCAGTACTTC. Complete variable domain (other parts from reference TRBV7-9 and TRBJ2-7): DTGVSQNPRHKITKRGQNVTFRCDPISEHNRLYWYRQTLGQGPEFLTYFQNEAQLEKSRLLSDRFSAERPKGSFSTLEIQRTEQGDSAMYLCASSATGDTEQYFGPGTRLTVT.

The chain recombines TRBV7-8 with TRBJ1-5; D gene ambiguous. The germline CDR1 and CDR2 sequences are SGHVS and FQNEAQ. Trimming left V 3 bases short and J 6 bases short, with 15 bases between. The CDR3 covers 15 residues. The CDR3 nucleotides are TGTGCCAGCAGCTTGGCCGGGATAGAAGGTCAGCCCCAGCATTTT. It specifies CASSLAGIEGQPQHF. Combining the CDR3 with reference TRBV7-8 and TRBJ1-5 gives the whole variable domain GAGVSQSPRYKVAKRGQDVALRCDPISGHVSLFWYQQALGQGPEFLTYFQNEAQLDKSGLPSDRFFAERPEGSVSTLKIQRTQQEDSAVYLCASSLAGIEGQPQHFGDGTRLSIL.

The CDR3 DNA is TGTGCCAGCAGCCAAGAGCTAAGGACTAGCGATGAGCAGTTCTTC. It translates to CASSQELRTSDEQFF. The chain joins TRBV4-2 to TRBJ2-1, with 9 bases lining up with TRBD2. Trimming cost V 0 bases and J 8 bases; bases outside gene matches: 5. Germline assignment: CDR1 LGHNA and CDR2 YNFKEQ. This CDR3 contains 15 residues.

The chain carries TRBV11-3 and TRBJ2-2, with 12 bases fitting TRBD2. CDR3 length: 18 amino acids. The junction had 11 bases not matched to a gene; V was cut back by 4 bases and J by 5 bases. Germline-derived CDR1 and CDR2 are SGHNT and YENEEA. The CDR3 sequence: CASSYLTSGSGETGELFF. The DNA of the CDR3 is TGTGCCAGCAGCTACCTGACTAGCGGGAGCGGAGAAACCGGGGAGCTGTTTTTT. The full variable domain, in which reference TRBV11-3 and TRBJ2-2 provide the parts outside the CDR3, is EAGVVQSPRYKIIEKKQPVAFWCNPISGHNTLYWYLQNLGQGPELLIRYENEEAVDDSQLPKDRFSAERLKGVDSTLKIQPAELGDSAVYLCASSYLTSGSGETGELFFGEGSRLTVL.

A few counts support this clone. V usage is TRBV7-2 and J usage is TRBJ1-5; TRBD1 agrees at 8 bases. V was clipped by 4 bases and J by 2 bases; unmatched bases: 4. Germline CDR1 SGHTA, CDR2 FQGNSA. The CDR3 sequence is 15 residues long. CDR3 sequence (DNA): TGTGCCAGCAGCTCTGTGACAGGGGGCAATCAGCCCCAGCATTTT. Protein: CASSSVTGGNQPQHF.

V gene TRBV5-4 combines with J gene TRBJ2-1; 10 bases are shared with TRBD2. Germline V gene sequence: CDR1 SGHNT, CDR2 YYREEE (reference sequence). The J segment lost 2 bases and the V segment lost 3 bases, leaving 11 bases of the junction unmatched. The CDR3 spans 18 residues. The CDR3 here is CASSWGLAGVVTYNEQFF. CDR3 nucleotide sequence: TGTGCCAGCAGCTGGGGGCTAGCGGGAGTAGTCACCTACAATGAGCAGTTCTTC.

The chain links TRBV11-1 to TRBJ2-7; D remains ambiguous. The V and J ends lost 4 bases and 4 bases respectively, with 8 bases between them. Germline V CDR1 and CDR2: SGHAT, FQDESV (reference sequence). CDR3 size: 12 residues. The CDR3 reads CASSSQSYEQYF. In nucleotides, the CDR3 is TGTGCCAGCAGCTCTCAGTCGTACGAGCAGTACTTC.